This T cell receptor (beta chain) was identified during a study of shared clonotypes between healthy human individuals. Study-level findings and limits: Sharing across a few donors was seen in 4% to 6.5% of naive CD4 clonotypes. The low donor count limited represented genetic and exposure-history diversity.

The investigators split CD4+ cells into a CD45RA+ naive subset and a CD45RA-negative memory subset. Per the germline V gene, CDR1 is SGHTA and CDR2 is FQGNSA. This CDR3 comprises 12 residues. Trimming took 5 bases from V and 8 from J, leaving 9 bases between them. Measured with immunoSEQ multiplex PCR; TCRdb has only the in-frame clones, and not every one. Among about 2.4 million clones listed, 80% to 95% were seen once. On this clone: Its antigen is currently unknown.

Sequencing was done on a sample of naive CD4+ T cells from PBMCs. Subset: CD45RA+ positively selected. The chain recombines TRBV7-2 with TRBJ1-4; D possibly corresponds to TRBD1 (5 bases). This receptor was obtained from a man aged 18 to 29 in good health. Some clones in this sample may be carry-over from other donors' samples. The CDR3 region has the DNA TGTGCCAGCAGCGAGAGGGGCGAAAAACTGTTTTTT. Translating it yields CASSERGEKLFF.